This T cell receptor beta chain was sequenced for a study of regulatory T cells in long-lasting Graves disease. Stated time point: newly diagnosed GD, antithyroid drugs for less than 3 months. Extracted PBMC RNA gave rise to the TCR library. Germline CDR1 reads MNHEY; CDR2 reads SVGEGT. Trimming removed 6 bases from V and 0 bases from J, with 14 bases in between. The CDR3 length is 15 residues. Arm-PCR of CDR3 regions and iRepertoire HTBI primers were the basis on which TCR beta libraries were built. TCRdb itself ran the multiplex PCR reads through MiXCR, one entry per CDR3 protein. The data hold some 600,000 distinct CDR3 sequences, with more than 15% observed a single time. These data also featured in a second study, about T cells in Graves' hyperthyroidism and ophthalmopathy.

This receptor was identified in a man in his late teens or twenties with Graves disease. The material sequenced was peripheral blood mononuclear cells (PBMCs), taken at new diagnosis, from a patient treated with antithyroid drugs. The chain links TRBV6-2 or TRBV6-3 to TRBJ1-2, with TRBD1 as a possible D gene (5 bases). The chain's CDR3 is CASSLGTAANYGYTF. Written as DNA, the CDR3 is TGTGCCAGCAGCCTAGGGACCGCCGCTAACTATGGCTACACCTTC.